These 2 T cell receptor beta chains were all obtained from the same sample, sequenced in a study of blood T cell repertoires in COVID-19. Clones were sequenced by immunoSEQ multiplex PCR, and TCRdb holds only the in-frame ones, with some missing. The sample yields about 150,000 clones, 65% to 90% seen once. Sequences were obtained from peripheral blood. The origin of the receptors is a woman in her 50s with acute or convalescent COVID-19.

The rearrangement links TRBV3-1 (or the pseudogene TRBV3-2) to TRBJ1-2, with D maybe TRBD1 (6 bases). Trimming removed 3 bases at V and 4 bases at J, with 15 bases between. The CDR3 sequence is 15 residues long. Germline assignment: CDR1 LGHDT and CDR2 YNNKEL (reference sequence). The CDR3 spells CASSQAGGPGYGYTF. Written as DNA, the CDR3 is TGTGCCAGCAGCCAGGCTGGGGGCCCGGGCTATGGCTACACCTTC.

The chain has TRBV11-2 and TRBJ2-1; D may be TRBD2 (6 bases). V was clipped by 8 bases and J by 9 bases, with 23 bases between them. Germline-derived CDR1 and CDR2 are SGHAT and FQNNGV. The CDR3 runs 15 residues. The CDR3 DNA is TGTGCCAGCGGGCAGAGAACGGAGGGGACGAGTGAGCAGTTCTTC. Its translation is CASGQRTEGTSEQFF. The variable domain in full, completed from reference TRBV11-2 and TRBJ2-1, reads EAGVAQSPRYKIIEKRQSVAFWCNPISGHATLYWYQQILGQGPKLLIQFQNNGVVDDSQLPKDRFSAERLKGVDSTLKIQPAKLEDSAVYLCASGQRTEGTSEQFFGPGTRLTVL.